Listed here are 16 T cell receptor beta chains from one sample, sequenced in a study of blood T cell repertoires in COVID-19. The table came from immunoSEQ multiplex PCR; TCRdb's copy has only in-frame clones and leaves some out. Here the sample spans 65,000 to 75,000 clones, under 95% being singletons. The sample was peripheral blood. The receptors originated from a man aged 50-59 years with acute or convalescent COVID-19.

This clone was picked up a small number of times. The chain recombines TRBV28 with TRBJ1-5; possible D gene TRBD1, 5 bases. The CDR3 sequence is 16 residues long. V was pared by 3 bases and J by 2 bases, with 14 bases between. In germline, CDR1 is MDHEN, CDR2 SYDVKM. The CDR3 protein is CASSLQTGSRNQPQHF. The CDR3 DNA sequence: TGTGCCAGCAGTTTGCAAACAGGTTCGCGCAATCAGCCCCAGCATTTT.

The chain employs TRBV11-2 and TRBJ1-5; 8 bases agree with TRBD1. Germline CDR1 and CDR2: SGHAT and FQNNGV. This CDR3 region has 16 residues. The ends lost 8 bases at V and 3 bases at J; junction bases unmatched: 12. The CDR3 is CASHPGGRGHNQPQHF. DNA of the CDR3: TGTGCCAGCCACCCCGGGGGCAGGGGGCACAATCAGCCCCAGCATTTT.

This chain links TRBV30 with TRBJ2-5, with 7 nucleotides matching TRBD1. Germline CDR1 is GTSNPN and CDR2 is SVGIG (reference sequence). The CDR3 contains 14 residues. The junction had 8 bases not matched to a gene; V was cut back by 2 bases and J by 5 bases. The DNA of the CDR3 is TGTGCCTGGAGTCGCACAGGGGCGCGGGAGACCCAGTACTTC. This sequence encodes CAWSRTGARETQYF.

This clone was seen just once. V usage is TRBV5-1 and J usage is TRBJ2-1; perhaps TRBD2 as D (5 bases). The CDR3 consists of 15 residues. Germline values: CDR1 SGHRS, CDR2 YFSETQ. Trimming cost V 2 bases and J 1 base, with 10 bases left between them. The CDR3 region has the DNA TGCGCCAGCAGCTTACGCAGCGGTTCCTACAATGAGCAGTTCTTC. Its protein is CASSLRSGSYNEQFF. The full variable domain, its missing parts supplied by reference TRBV5-1 and TRBJ2-1, is KAGVTQTPRYLIKTRGQQVTLSCSPISGHRSVSWYQQTPGQGLQFLFEYFSETQRNKGNFPGRFSGRQFSNSRSEMNVSTLELGDSALYLCASSLRSGSYNEQFFGPGTRLTVL.

The V call is TRBV19, the J call TRBJ1-4; TRBD1 aligns across 10 bases. CDR1 is LNHDA, CDR2 SQIVND, per germline (reference sequence). CDR3 length: 15 amino acids. V lost 5 bases and J lost 0; bases outside the gene matches: 0. This chain's CDR3 is CASSGQGATNEKLFF. CDR3 sequence (DNA): TGTGCCAGTAGTGGACAGGGGGCAACTAATGAAAAACTGTTTTTT. The entire variable domain, with the rest obtained from reference TRBV19 and TRBJ1-4, is as follows: DGGITQSPKYLFRKEGQNVTLSCEQNLNHDAMYWYRQDPGQGLRLIYYSQIVNDFQKGDIAEGYSVSREKKESFPLTVTSAQKNPTAFYLCASSGQGATNEKLFFGSGTQLSVL.

The chain couples TRBV6-5 to TRBJ2-5, with TRBD2 matching over 11 bases. Per germline, CDR1 MNHEY and CDR2 SVGAGI. V lost 0 bases, J lost 5 bases, and 2 bases stayed unmatched. The CDR3 covers 15 residues. The DNA of the CDR3 is TGTGCCAGCAGTTACTCGGCTAGCGGGAGGGAGACCCAGTACTTC. Encoded protein: CASSYSASGRETQYF.

The V gene is TRBV7-9, the J gene TRBJ1-4; 9 nucleotides agree with TRBD1. The ends lost 5 bases at V and 8 bases at J; junction bases unmatched: 9. The CDR3 spans 15 residues. The germline gives CDR1 SEHNR, CDR2 FQNEAQ (reference sequence). CDR3 amino acids: CASSVHRDREEKLFF. CDR3 bases: TGTGCCAGCAGCGTACACCGGGACAGGGAGGAAAAACTGTTTTTT.

V usage is TRBV5-4 and J usage is TRBJ2-2; D might be TRBD1 (5 bases). The CDR3 runs 16 residues. Trimming took off 0 bases at V and 3 bases at J, with 12 bases between the two ends. CDR1 and CDR2 from the germline V gene are SGHNT and YYREEE (reference sequence). This CDR3 reads CASSLEGRGHTGELFF. CDR3 nucleotides: TGTGCCAGCAGCTTGGAGGGTAGGGGCCACACCGGGGAGCTGTTTTTT.

The J gene is TRBJ2-1, the V gene TRBV13, with 7 bases lining up with TRBD1. Germline CDR1 reads PRHDT; CDR2 reads FYEKMQ (reference sequence). This CDR3 is built from 14 residues. Trimming at V came to 7 bases and at J to 9 bases, leaving 12 bases not matched to a gene. In DNA form, the CDR3 reads TGTGCCAGCACAATGACAGGGATCCGGCGTGAGCAGTTCTTC. Translated: CASTMTGIRREQFF.

This chain joins TRBV5-1 and TRBJ1-4; tentatively, D is TRBD1 (5 bases). Germline assignment: CDR1 SGHRS and CDR2 YFSETQ. The CDR3 spans 14 residues. The germline V and J ends were trimmed by 2 bases and 8 bases, with 13 bases remaining between them. CDR3 residues: CASSLSQGGEKLFF. The CDR3 nucleotides read TGCGCCAGCAGCTTAAGTCAGGGCGGAGAAAAACTGTTTTTT.

The rearrangement uses TRBV28 and TRBJ1-1, with 8 nucleotides matching TRBD1. This CDR3 contains 17 residues. V shed 6 bases and J 2 bases; nucleotides not matched to a gene: 14. The germline CDR1 and CDR2 sequences are MDHEN and SYDVKM. The CDR3 is CASSTPGTGGTNTEAFF. The DNA of the CDR3 is TGTGCCAGCAGCACCCCCGGGACAGGAGGCACAAACACTGAAGCTTTCTTT. The variable domain in full, with the rest retrieved from reference TRBV28 and TRBJ1-1, is DVKVTQSSRYLVKRTGEKVFLECVQDMDHENMFWYRQDPGLGLRLIYFSYDVKMKEKGDIPEGYSVSREKKERFSLILESASTNQTSMYLCASSTPGTGGTNTEAFFGQGTRLTVV.

The CDR3, as DNA: TGTGCCAGCAGCTTACGGGCAGGGGATACCAAAAACATTCAGTACTTC. This codes for CASSLRAGDTKNIQYF. V is TRBV7-6 and J is TRBJ2-4, with TRBD1 as a possible D gene (6 bases). Germline CDR1 SGHVS, CDR2 FNYEAQ. CDR3 length equals 16 residues. V gave up 2 bases and J gave up 2 bases, with 13 bases separating them.

V and J are TRBV5-1 and TRBJ1-3, with 10 bases that match TRBD1. Germline CDR1 is SGHRS and CDR2 is YFSETQ. The CDR3 is made up of 14 amino acids. The V gene end was trimmed by 4 bases and the J gene end by 7 bases; junction bases not matched to a gene: 5. This chain's CDR3 is CASSPGQGSNTIYF. The CDR3 DNA is TGCGCCAGCAGCCCGGGACAGGGGAGCAACACCATATATTTT.

The chain couples TRBV6-2 or TRBV6-3 to TRBJ2-3; TRBD2 is a possible D gene (5 bases). V was trimmed by 4 bases and J by 2 bases, leaving 16 bases between them. The CDR3 is 16 amino acids. Germline loops: CDR1 MNHEY, CDR2 SVGEGT. The DNA for the CDR3 is TGTGCCAGCAGTTCGGACTGGCCAAAAGACACAGATACGCAGTATTTT. The encoded protein is CASSSDWPKDTDTQYF.

The gene calls are TRBV6-5 and TRBJ1-1; D perhaps matches TRBD1 (5 bases). The CDR3 covers 14 residues. CDR1 and CDR2 from the germline V gene are MNHEY and SVGAGI. CDR3 loop: CATITRDLRGEAFF. In nucleotides, the CDR3 is TGTGCGACAATCACCCGGGACTTACGTGGTGAAGCTTTCTTT.

The chain links TRBV2 to TRBJ2-7; the match to TRBD2 covers 14 bases. In germline, CDR1 is SNHLY, CDR2 FYNNEI. CDR3 length equals 14 residues. Germline trimming cut 9 bases from V and 7 bases from J; bases unmatched to any gene: 8. DNA for the CDR3: TGTGCCAGTGGGACTAGCGGGAGCTTGGGTGAGCAGTACTTC. It is translated as CASGTSGSLGEQYF. Full variable domain (missing parts from reference TRBV2 and TRBJ2-7): EPEVTQTPSHQVTQMGQEVILRCVPISNHLYFYWYRQILGQKVEFLVSFYNNEISEKSEIFDDQFSVERPDGSNFTLKIRSTKLEDSAMYFCASGTSGSLGEQYFGPGTRLTVT.